The 27 T cell receptor beta chains below come from one sample, sequenced in a study of human T cells and chemical hapten exposure. TCRdb redid the calling of the RACE reads with MiXCR, one entry per CDR3 protein. The sample has under 150,000 distinct CDR3 sequences; around an eighth are singletons. Noted time point: patch test 1, 2 weeks after DPC sensitization. The treatment was: therapeutic diphenylcyclopropenone sensitization with weekly scalp DPC. Sequenced here: whole blood, sampled in connection with sensitization to the hapten diphenylcyclopropenone (DPC). The receptors come from a woman in her fifties or sixties with alopecia areata. Some clones in this sample may be carry-over from other donors' samples.

The chain carries TRBV2 and TRBJ2-1; no clear D. The germline V gene has CDR1 SNHLY and CDR2 FYNNEI. CDR3 length: 13 residues. The V gene lost 1 base and the J gene lost 9 bases, with 10 bases spanning the gap. The CDR3 nucleotides are TGTGCCAGCAGTGAAGGGTTGGTTGGTGAGCAGTTCTTC. It encodes CASSEGLVGEQFF.

Ten or more counts support this clonotype. The chain has TRBV10-3 and TRBJ2-7, with 7 bases matching TRBD1. J gave up 4 bases and V 4 bases, and 7 bases lay outside the gene matches. This CDR3 is built from 14 residues. Per the germline V gene, CDR1 is ENHRY and CDR2 is SYGVKD. CDR3 DNA: TGTGCCATCAGTGGGGGACAGAGGGGTTACGAGCAGTACTTC. Protein product: CAISGGQRGYEQYF.

This clonotype was found a few times. The rearrangement links TRBV12-3 or TRBV12-4 to TRBJ2-7; 12 bases match TRBD2. The CDR3 is made up of 14 amino acids. The trim removed 6 bases at V and 1 base at J, leaving 1 base unmatched. As DNA, the CDR3 is TGTGCCAGCAGGGGGACTAGCGGGTCCTACGAGCAGTACTTC. This sequence encodes CASRGTSGSYEQYF.

This rearrangement joins TRBV27 to TRBJ2-5; D gene unclear. With 9 bases removed from V and 2 bases from J, the gap between germline ends came to 16 bases. The germline V gene has CDR1 MNHEY and CDR2 SMNVEV (reference sequence). The CDR3 sequence is 14 residues long. The CDR3 nucleotides read TGTGCCAGTAGGGCAGTTGGGCCGCAAGAGACCCAGTACTTC. Its protein product is CASRAVGPQETQYF.

Ten or more counts support this clonotype. The chain has TRBV5-1 and TRBJ2-7, with D unresolved. The germline CDR1 and CDR2 sequences are SGHRS and YFSETQ. V was pared by 4 bases and J by 3 bases, with 20 bases between. The CDR3 sequence is 16 residues long. The CDR3 sequence is CASSRRRADRVYEQYF. CDR3 sequence (DNA): TGCGCCAGCAGCCGCCGTCGGGCGGACCGCGTCTACGAGCAGTACTTC.

Many counts were recorded for this clonotype. V and J are TRBV24-1 and TRBJ2-5, with TRBD2 matching over 10 bases. CDR3 length equals 15 residues. CDR1 is KGHDR, CDR2 SFDVKD, per germline. V shed 3 bases, J shed 3 bases, and the junction held 3 bases outside the gene matches. In DNA, the CDR3 is TGTGCCACCAGTGATCCCGGACTAGCGGAAGAGACCCAGTACTTC. This gives the protein CATSDPGLAEETQYF.

This clonotype was counted between two and nine times. The chain carries TRBV23-1 and TRBJ2-5; 9 positions agree with TRBD1. TRBV23-1 is classed as an ORF, of uncertain function. The CDR3 covers 16 residues. The V gene end was trimmed by 4 bases and the J gene end by 2 bases; junction bases not matched to a gene: 8. CDR3 loop: CASSLWDRDCQETQYF. CDR3 coding DNA: TGCGCCAGCAGTCTTTGGGACAGGGATTGTCAAGAGACCCAGTACTTC.

The sample holds a few counts of this clonotype. The chain combines TRBV27 with TRBJ2-2, with D unclear. V was clipped by 8 bases and J by 6 bases, with 13 bases between them. Germline lookup yields CDR1 MNHEY and CDR2 SMNVEV (reference sequence). The CDR3 covers 13 residues. The CDR3 nucleotides are TGTGCCAGCCGAAACCAGCCCTCCGGGGAGCTGTTTTTT. Its translation is CASRNQPSGELFF.

A few counts support this clonotype. V and J are TRBV19 and TRBJ2-7; TRBD1 agrees at 7 bases. Germline V gives CDR1 LNHDA, CDR2 SQIVND (reference sequence). J gave up 7 bases and V 6 bases, and 15 bases lay outside the gene matches. The CDR3 totals 15 residues. The CDR3 here is CASSVGGPQPKEQYF. The CDR3 DNA follows: TGTGCCAGTAGCGTAGGGGGCCCACAACCTAAGGAGCAGTACTTC.

This clonotype was seen only a few times. The chain uses TRBV18 and TRBJ2-5; TRBD2 agrees at 13 bases. The CDR3 contains 16 residues. The germline CDR1 and CDR2 sequences are KGHSH and LQKENI. V lost 5 bases, J lost 2 bases, and 5 bases stayed unmatched. The chain's CDR3 is CASSSGLAGPQETQYF. CDR3 DNA: TGTGCCAGCTCATCGGGACTAGCGGGACCACAAGAGACCCAGTACTTC.

There are many counts of this clonotype. The V gene is TRBV10-3, the J gene TRBJ2-7; 7 nucleotides line up with TRBD1. J was trimmed by 4 bases and V by 5 bases; bases with no gene match: 5. Per the germline V gene, CDR1 is ENHRY and CDR2 is SYGVKD. The length of the CDR3 is 13 residues. CDR3 coding DNA: TGTGCCATCAGTAGGGACAGCCCATACGAGCAGTACTTC. Its protein product is CAISRDSPYEQYF.

J is TRBJ1-1 and V is TRBV28; possible D gene TRBD1, 5 bases. Germline CDR1 is MDHEN and CDR2 is SYDVKM. This CDR3 spans 14 amino acids. V was pared by 4 bases and J by 5 bases, with 14 bases between. CDR3 nucleotides: TGTGCCAGCAGTTCCCACTCCAGGGAAACTGAAGCTTTCTTT. Encoded protein: CASSSHSRETEAFF.

This clonotype was counted a few times. CDR3 loop: CASSPPPPQAAYNSPLHF. DNA for the CDR3: TGCGCCAGCAGCCCACCTCCCCCCCAGGCGGCGTATAATTCACCCCTCCACTTT. The rearrangement uses TRBV4-1 and TRBJ1-6; no firm D call. Germline V gene data show CDR1 as MGHRA and CDR2 as YSYEKL. This CDR3 contains 18 residues. The V gene lost 4 bases and the J gene lost 4 bases, with 20 bases spanning the gap.

This clonotype was detected a few times. Sequence at one end of the junction differs from germline and may be a read error. The chain has TRBV5-1 and TRBJ2-3; D gene ambiguous. Germline-derived CDR1 and CDR2 are SGHRS and YFSETQ. The CDR3 loop spans 14 amino acids. The CDR3 DNA reads as TGTGCCAGCAGCTTAGGTCAGAGCACAGATACGCAGTATTTT. Translating gives CASSLGQSTDTQYF.

This clonotype was seen a few times. The gene calls are TRBV27 and TRBJ1-1; D uncertain. The CDR3 totals 15 residues. The V and J ends lost 2 bases and 6 bases respectively, with 16 bases between them. CDR1 MNHEY and CDR2 SMNVEV come from the germline V gene (reference sequence). CDR3 bases: TGTGCCAGCAGTTTAGACAACCTTCGAGGATCTGAAGCTTTCTTT. It specifies CASSLDNLRGSEAFF.

The genes are TRBV9 and TRBJ1-1; 7 bases are a match to TRBD1. Unmatched junction bases numbered 5, after V lost 0 bases and J lost 0 bases. Germline V gives CDR1 SGDLS, CDR2 YYNGEE. The CDR3 extends over 16 amino acids. This CDR3 reads CASSVEIRGVNTEAFF. The CDR3 DNA reads TGTGCCAGCAGCGTAGAGATCAGGGGGGTGAACACTGAAGCTTTCTTT. The whole variable domain, remainder taken from reference TRBV9 and TRBJ1-1, is DSGVTQTPKHLITATGQRVTLRCSPRSGDLSVYWYQQSLDQGLQFLIQYYNGEERAKGNILERFSAQQFPDLHSELNLSSLELGDSALYFCASSVEIRGVNTEAFFGQGTRLTVV.

The CDR3 sequence: CASSPDRGRHGNTEAFF. CDR3 DNA sequence: TGTGCCAGCAGTCCCGACAGGGGGAGACACGGGAACACTGAAGCTTTCTTT. The chain links TRBV6-2 or TRBV6-3 to TRBJ1-1, with TRBD1 matching over 9 bases. V shed 5 bases, J shed 1 base, and the junction held 11 bases outside the gene matches. Germline V gene lookup returns CDR1 MNHEY and CDR2 SVGEGT. The CDR3 spans 17 residues.

This clonotype was observed a few times. The rearrangement joins TRBV7-2 to TRBJ2-2; D call uncertain. This CDR3 comprises 15 residues. Germline loops: CDR1 SGHTA, CDR2 FQGNSA. Trimming shortened V by 3 bases and J by 0 bases, and 8 bases separated the two germline ends. CDR3 in amino acids: CASSFRRANTGELFF. The CDR3 DNA is TGTGCCAGCAGCTTTAGGAGAGCGAACACCGGGGAGCTGTTTTTT.

This clonotype was found a few times. The CDR3 ends on some other residue instead of the conserved phenylalanine or tryptophan, so this is likely a read error. The rearrangement uses TRBV5-4 and TRBJ2-1, with D unresolved. The germline V gene encodes CDR1 SGHNT and CDR2 YYREEE (reference sequence). V dropped 2 bases and J dropped 6 bases, with 3 bases sitting between them. The CDR3 totals 11 residues. Here the CDR3 reads CASSFSNEQFS. DNA for the CDR3: TGTGCCAGCAGCTTTAGCAATGAGCAGTTCTCC.

V usage is TRBV18 and J usage is TRBJ2-7, with D possibly being TRBD1 or TRBD2 (5 bases each). Germline CDR1 is KGHSH and CDR2 is LQKENI. V lost 3 bases, J lost 0 bases, and 9 bases lay in between. The CDR3 runs 14 residues. CDR3 residues: CASSPGTYSYEQYF. CDR3 coding DNA: TGTGCCAGCTCACCCGGGACGTACTCCTACGAGCAGTACTTC.

This clonotype has just a few counts. V is TRBV4-3 and J is TRBJ2-6, with D hard to call. The V gene lost 0 bases and the J gene lost 2 bases, with 5 bases spanning the gap. The CDR3 sequence is 15 residues long. Per the germline V gene, CDR1 is LGHNA and CDR2 is YSLEER. CDR3 protein: CASSQDMTGANVLTF. CDR3 in DNA: TGCGCCAGCAGCCAAGATATGACTGGGGCCAACGTCCTGACTTTC.

This clonotype came up a few times. The CDR3 nucleotides read TGTGCCAGCAGCTTTTCGGGGTATGGCGAGACCCAGTACTTC. It is translated as CASSFSGYGETQYF. The chain couples TRBV7-2 to TRBJ2-5, with D tentatively TRBD2 (5 bases). V lost 3 bases and J 5 bases, leaving 13 bases between the germline ends. Germline CDR1 reads SGHTA; CDR2 reads FQGNSA. CDR3 length: 14 amino acids.

This clonotype appeared many times. The chain combines TRBV12-3 or TRBV12-4 with TRBJ1-4; 7 bases fit TRBD1. The CDR3 is 14 residues long. With 5 bases clipped from V and 5 bases from J, the junction kept 5 bases outside the gene matches. Written as DNA, the CDR3 is TGTGCCAGCAGTCCGGACAGGTTAAATGAAAAACTGTTTTTT. The encoded protein is CASSPDRLNEKLFF.

This clonotype appeared a few times. CDR3 sequence reads: CASSYSRPPTEQFF. The CDR3 bases are TGTGCCAGCAGTTACTCTCGGCCTCCCACTGAGCAGTTCTTC. The chain recombines TRBV6-6 with TRBJ2-1; D unresolved. Germline V gene data show CDR1 as MNHNY and CDR2 as SVGAGI (reference sequence). Deletions cut 0 bases from V and 9 bases from J, with 12 bases between. This CDR3 region has 14 residues.

The chain is built from TRBV6-2 or TRBV6-3 and TRBJ2-7, with D tentatively TRBD2 (6 bases). Germline assignment: CDR1 MNHEY and CDR2 SVGEGT. The CDR3 runs to 14 residues. Trimming removed 8 bases at V and 0 bases at J, with 14 bases between. CDR3 sequence: CASADGGISYEQYF. The CDR3 nucleotides are TGTGCCAGCGCCGACGGGGGAATCTCCTACGAGCAGTACTTC.

This chain connects TRBV6-5 to TRBJ2-3; no firm D call. Looked up from germline, CDR1 is MNHEY and CDR2 is SVGAGI. The CDR3 consists of 13 residues. V was clipped by 0 bases and J by 7 bases, with 8 bases between them. This CDR3 is CASSYSASYTQYF. The CDR3 DNA reads as TGTGCCAGCAGTTACTCTGCTAGTTATACGCAGTATTTT.

This chain uses TRBV4-1 with TRBJ2-1, with 12 bases aligning to TRBD2. Germline CDR1 MGHRA, CDR2 YSYEKL. There are 15 residues in the CDR3. V dropped 2 bases and J dropped 4; count of bases not matched to a gene: 0. The CDR3 region has the DNA TGCGCCAGCAGCCAACTAGCGGGAGGGTACAATGAGCAGTTCTTC. It yields the protein CASSQLAGGYNEQFF.